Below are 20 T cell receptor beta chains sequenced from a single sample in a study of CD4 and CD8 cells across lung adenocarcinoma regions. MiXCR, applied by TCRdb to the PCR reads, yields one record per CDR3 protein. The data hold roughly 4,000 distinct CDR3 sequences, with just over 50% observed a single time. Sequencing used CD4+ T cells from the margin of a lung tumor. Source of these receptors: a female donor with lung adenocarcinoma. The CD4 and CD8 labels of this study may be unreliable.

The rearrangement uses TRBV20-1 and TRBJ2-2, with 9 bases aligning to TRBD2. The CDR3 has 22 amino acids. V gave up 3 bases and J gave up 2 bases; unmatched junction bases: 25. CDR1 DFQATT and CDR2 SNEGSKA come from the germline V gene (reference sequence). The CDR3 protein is CSASVPPRVSAGGRVNTGELFF. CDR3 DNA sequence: TGCAGTGCTAGCGTGCCCCCCCGAGTTTCCGCGGGAGGGAGAGTCAACACCGGGGAGCTGTTTTTT.

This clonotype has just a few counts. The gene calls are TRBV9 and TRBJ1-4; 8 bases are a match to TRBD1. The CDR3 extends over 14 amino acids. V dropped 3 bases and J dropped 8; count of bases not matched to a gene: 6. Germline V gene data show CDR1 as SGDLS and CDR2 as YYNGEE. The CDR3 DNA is TGTGCCAGCAGCGCCAGACAGGGGAGGGAAAAACTGTTTTTT. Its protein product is CASSARQGREKLFF.

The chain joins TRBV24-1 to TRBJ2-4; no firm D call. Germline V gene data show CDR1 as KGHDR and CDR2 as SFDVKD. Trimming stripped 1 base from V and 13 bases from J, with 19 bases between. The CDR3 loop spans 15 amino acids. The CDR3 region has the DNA TGTGCCACCAGTGATTTTTGGGGAACCAACAATGAGCAGTACTTC. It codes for CATSDFWGTNNEQYF.

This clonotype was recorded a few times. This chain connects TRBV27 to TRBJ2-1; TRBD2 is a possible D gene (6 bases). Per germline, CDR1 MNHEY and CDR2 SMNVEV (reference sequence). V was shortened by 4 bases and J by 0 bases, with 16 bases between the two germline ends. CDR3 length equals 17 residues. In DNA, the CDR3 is TGTGCCAGCAGTTGGGGAGCGGGTCCCACCTCCTACAATGAGCAGTTCTTC. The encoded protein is CASSWGAGPTSYNEQFF.

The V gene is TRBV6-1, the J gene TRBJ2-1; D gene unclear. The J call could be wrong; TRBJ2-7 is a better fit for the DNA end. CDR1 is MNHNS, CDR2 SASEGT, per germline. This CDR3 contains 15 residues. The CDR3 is CASSEGGYSYNEQYF. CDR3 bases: TGTGCCAGCAGTGAAGGGGGTTACTCCTACAATGAGCAGTACTTC.

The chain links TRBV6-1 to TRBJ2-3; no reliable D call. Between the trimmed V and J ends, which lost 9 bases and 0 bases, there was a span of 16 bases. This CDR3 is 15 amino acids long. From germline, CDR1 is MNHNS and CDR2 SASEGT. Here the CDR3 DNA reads TGTGCCAGGGGCCTCCAGGCTGTGAGCACAGATACGCAGTATTTT. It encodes CARGLQAVSTDTQYF.

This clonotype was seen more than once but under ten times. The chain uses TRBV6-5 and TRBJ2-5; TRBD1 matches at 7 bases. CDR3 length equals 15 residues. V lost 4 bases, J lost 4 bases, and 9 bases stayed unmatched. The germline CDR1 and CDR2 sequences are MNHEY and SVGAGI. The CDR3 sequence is CASSFDRVSTETQYF. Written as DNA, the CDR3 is TGTGCCAGCAGTTTTGACAGGGTTAGCACAGAGACCCAGTACTTC.

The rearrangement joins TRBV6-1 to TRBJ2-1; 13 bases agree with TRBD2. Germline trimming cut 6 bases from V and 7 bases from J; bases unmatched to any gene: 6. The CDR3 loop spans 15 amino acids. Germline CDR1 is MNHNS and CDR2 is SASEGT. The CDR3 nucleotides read TGTGCCAGCAGGGACGGGACTAGCGGGAATAATGAGCAGTTCTTC. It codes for CASRDGTSGNNEQFF.

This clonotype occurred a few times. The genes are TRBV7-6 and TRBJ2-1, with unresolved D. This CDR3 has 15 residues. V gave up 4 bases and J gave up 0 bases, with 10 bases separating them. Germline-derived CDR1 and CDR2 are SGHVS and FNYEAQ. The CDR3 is CASSSRFSSYNEQFF. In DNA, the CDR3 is TGTGCCAGCAGCTCCCGTTTTAGCTCCTACAATGAGCAGTTCTTC.

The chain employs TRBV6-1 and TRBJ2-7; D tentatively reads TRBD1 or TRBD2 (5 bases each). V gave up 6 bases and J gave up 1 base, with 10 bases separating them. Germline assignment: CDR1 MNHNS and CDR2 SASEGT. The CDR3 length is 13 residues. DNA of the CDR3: TGTGCCAGCAGCAGGGACGGATCCTACGAGCAGTACTTC. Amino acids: CASSRDGSYEQYF.

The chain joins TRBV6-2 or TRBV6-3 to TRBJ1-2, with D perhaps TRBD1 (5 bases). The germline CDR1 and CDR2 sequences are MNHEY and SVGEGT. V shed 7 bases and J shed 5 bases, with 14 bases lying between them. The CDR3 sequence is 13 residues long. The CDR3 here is CASTRGRVYGYTF. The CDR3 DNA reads TGTGCCAGCACGCGGGGCAGGGTGTATGGCTACACCTTC.

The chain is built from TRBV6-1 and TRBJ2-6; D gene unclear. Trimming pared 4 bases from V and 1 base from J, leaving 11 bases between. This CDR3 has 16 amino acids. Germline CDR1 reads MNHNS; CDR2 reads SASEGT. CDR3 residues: CASSVQPASGANVLTF. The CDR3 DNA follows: TGTGCCAGCAGTGTACAGCCCGCGTCTGGGGCCAACGTCCTGACTTTC.

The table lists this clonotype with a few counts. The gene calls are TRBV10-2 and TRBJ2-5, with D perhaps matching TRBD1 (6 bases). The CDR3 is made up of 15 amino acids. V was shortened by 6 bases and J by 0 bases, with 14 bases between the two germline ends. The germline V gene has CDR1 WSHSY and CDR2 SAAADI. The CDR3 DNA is TGCGCCAGCAGCCTGCAGGGGAATTACCAAGAGACCCAGTACTTC. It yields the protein CASSLQGNYQETQYF.

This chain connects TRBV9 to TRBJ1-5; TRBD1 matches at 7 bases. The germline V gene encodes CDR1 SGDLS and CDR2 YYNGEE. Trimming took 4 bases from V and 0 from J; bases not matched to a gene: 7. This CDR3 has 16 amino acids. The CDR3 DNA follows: TGTGCCAGCAGCCCAGGACAGGAGTATAGCAATCAGCCCCAGCATTTT. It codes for CASSPGQEYSNQPQHF. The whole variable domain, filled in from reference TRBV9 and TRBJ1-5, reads DSGVTQTPKHLITATGQRVTLRCSPRSGDLSVYWYQQSLDQGLQFLIQYYNGEERAKGNILERFSAQQFPDLHSELNLSSLELGDSALYFCASSPGQEYSNQPQHFGDGTRLSIL.

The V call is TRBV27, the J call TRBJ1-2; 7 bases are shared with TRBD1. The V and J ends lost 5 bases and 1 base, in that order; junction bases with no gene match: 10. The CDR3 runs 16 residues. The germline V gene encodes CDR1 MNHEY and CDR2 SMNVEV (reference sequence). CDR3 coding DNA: TGTGCCAGCAGTCTAGACAGGGCGGGTGGTAACTATGGCTACACCTTC. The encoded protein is CASSLDRAGGNYGYTF.

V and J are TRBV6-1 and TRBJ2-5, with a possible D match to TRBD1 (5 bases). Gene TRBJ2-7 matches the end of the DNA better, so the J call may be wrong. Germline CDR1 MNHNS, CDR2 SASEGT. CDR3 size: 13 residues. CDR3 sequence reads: CASSEGGSYEQYF. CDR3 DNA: TGTGCCAGCAGTGAAGGGGGCTCTTACGAGCAGTACTTC.

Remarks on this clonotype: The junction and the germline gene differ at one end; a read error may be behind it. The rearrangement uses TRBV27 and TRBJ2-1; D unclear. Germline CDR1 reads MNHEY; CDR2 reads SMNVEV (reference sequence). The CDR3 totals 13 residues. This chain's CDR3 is CASRSVSTATQFF. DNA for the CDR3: TGTGCCAGCCGGTCTGTCAGCACAGCTACGCAGTTTTTC.

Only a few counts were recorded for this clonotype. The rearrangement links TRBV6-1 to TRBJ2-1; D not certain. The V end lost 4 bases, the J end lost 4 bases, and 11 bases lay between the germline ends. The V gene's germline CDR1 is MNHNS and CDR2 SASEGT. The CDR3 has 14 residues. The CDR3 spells CASSGRAVYNEQFF. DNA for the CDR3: TGTGCCAGCAGTGGTCGAGCAGTTTACAATGAGCAGTTCTTC.

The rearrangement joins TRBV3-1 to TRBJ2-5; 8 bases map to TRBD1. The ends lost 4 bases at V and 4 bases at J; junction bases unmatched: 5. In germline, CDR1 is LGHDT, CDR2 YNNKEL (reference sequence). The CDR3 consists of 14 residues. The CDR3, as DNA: TGTGCCAGCAGCCGAGGACAGGGTTCAGAGACCCAGTACTTC. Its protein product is CASSRGQGSETQYF.

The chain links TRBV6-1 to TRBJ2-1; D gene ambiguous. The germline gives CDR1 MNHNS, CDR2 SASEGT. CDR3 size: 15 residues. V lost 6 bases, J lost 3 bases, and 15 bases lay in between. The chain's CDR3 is CASSVLIGLYNEQFF. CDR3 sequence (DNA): TGTGCCAGCAGCGTTCTTATAGGCCTCTACAATGAGCAGTTCTTC.